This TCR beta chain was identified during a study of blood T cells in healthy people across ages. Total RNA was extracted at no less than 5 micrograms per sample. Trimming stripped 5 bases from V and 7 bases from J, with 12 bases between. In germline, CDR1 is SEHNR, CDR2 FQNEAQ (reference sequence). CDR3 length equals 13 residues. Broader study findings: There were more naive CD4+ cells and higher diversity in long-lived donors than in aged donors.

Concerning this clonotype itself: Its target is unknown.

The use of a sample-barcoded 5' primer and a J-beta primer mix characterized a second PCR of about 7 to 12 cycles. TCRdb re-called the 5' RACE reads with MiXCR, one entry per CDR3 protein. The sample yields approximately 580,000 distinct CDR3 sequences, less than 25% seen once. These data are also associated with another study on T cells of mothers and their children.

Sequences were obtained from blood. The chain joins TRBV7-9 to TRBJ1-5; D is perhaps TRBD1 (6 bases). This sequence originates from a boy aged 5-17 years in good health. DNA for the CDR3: TGTGCCAGCAGCATGAGCAGGGGACAGCCCCAGCATTTT. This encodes CASSMSRGQPQHF.